This T cell receptor (beta chain) is drawn from a study of cytomegalovirus exposure and HLA in healthy donors. Whole-study context: The roughly 100 million unique TCR beta sequences, from about 190 million T cells, were found by an earlier analysis.

PCR used 60 Vbeta primers and 13 Jbeta primers. Clones were read by immunoSEQ multiplex PCR, and TCRdb kept only the in-frame ones, dropping some. The sample records about 130,000 clones, more than 65% being singletons. V lost 4 bases, J lost 1 base, and 16 bases lay in between. This CDR3 contains 16 residues. The germline V gene encodes CDR1 MGHDK and CDR2 SYGVNS. The table lists this clone with a few counts. The sample was PBMCs. The V call is TRBV25-1, the J call TRBJ1-1; a weak D match, TRBD1 (5 bases). This TCR was sampled from a male donor in good health and CMV-seropositive. CDR3 loop: CASSVWSAGPNTEAFF. CDR3 nucleotides: TGTGCCAGCAGTGTGTGGTCGGCGGGACCGAACACTGAAGCTTTCTTT.